This is a list of T cell receptor beta chains from one sample in a study of shared clonotypes between healthy human individuals. The data were produced by immunoSEQ multiplex PCR, yet TCRdb's version contains in-frame clones alone and is incomplete. The data contain over 750,000 clones, around 96% of them singletons. The sample consisted of naive CD8+ T cells sorted from blood. Receptors were obtained from a man between 25 and 39 years old in good health. The CDR3 runs from the conserved cysteine through the conserved F or W. Each record gives: V gene, clone size, D gene, J gene, CDR3 protein, CDR3 DNA. D genes are given only for firm matches. Some rows have no size entry. The others give once, few or many, or a class for an expanded clone.

v_call: TRBV7-6
clone_size: -
d_call: TRBD1
j_call: TRBJ1-2
cdr3_aa: CASSNRDRGSVNGYTF
cdr3_nt: TGTGCCAGCAGCAACCGGGACAGGGGAAGTGTGAATGGCTACACCTTC

v_call: TRBV15
clone_size: -
d_call: -
j_call: TRBJ1-4
cdr3_aa: CATSRDRSNAEKLFF
cdr3_nt: TGTGCCACCAGCAGAGATCGTTCAAATGCGGAAAAACTGTTTTTT

v_call: TRBV11-2
clone_size: -
d_call: -
j_call: TRBJ1-1
cdr3_aa: CASNSGYTEAFF
cdr3_nt: TGTGCCAGCAACTCAGGGTATACTGAAGCTTTCTTT

v_call: TRBV28
clone_size: -
d_call: -
j_call: TRBJ2-2
cdr3_aa: CASSFRSRTGELFF
cdr3_nt: TGTGCCAGCAGTTTCCGTTCACGCACCGGGGAGCTGTTTTTT

v_call: TRBV25-1
clone_size: -
d_call: -
j_call: TRBJ2-4
cdr3_aa: CASRQGRFQYF
cdr3_nt: TGTGCCAGCAGACAGGGGAGGTTTCAGTACTTC

v_call: TRBV5-6
clone_size: -
d_call: -
j_call: TRBJ2-1
cdr3_aa: CASSGGGDPYNEQFF
cdr3_nt: TGTGCCAGCAGCGGAGGAGGGGACCCCTACAATGAGCAGTTCTTC

v_call: TRBV13
clone_size: -
d_call: -
j_call: TRBJ2-7
cdr3_aa: CASSGAETPVF
cdr3_nt: TGTGCCAGCAGCGGGGCGGAGACGCCTGTCTTC

v_call: TRBV27
clone_size: -
d_call: TRBD1
j_call: TRBJ1-1
cdr3_aa: CASSPTGTERMNTEAFF
cdr3_nt: TGTGCCAGCAGTCCCACCGGGACAGAGCGCATGAACACTGAAGCTTTCTTT

v_call: TRBV25-1
clone_size: -
d_call: -
j_call: TRBJ2-7
cdr3_aa: CASSERGGRGNEQYF
cdr3_nt: TGTGCCAGCAGTGAACGTGGGGGCAGAGGGAACGAGCAGTACTTC

v_call: TRBV6-5
clone_size: -
d_call: -
j_call: TRBJ2-1
cdr3_aa: CASSPRDLYNEQFF
cdr3_nt: TGTGCCAGCAGTCCCCGGGACCTCTACAATGAGCAGTTCTTC

v_call: TRBV7-9
clone_size: -
d_call: TRBD2
j_call: TRBJ2-2
cdr3_aa: CASSLSGRASGELFF
cdr3_nt: TGTGCCAGCAGCTTGAGCGGGAGGGCCTCCGGGGAGCTGTTTTTT

v_call: TRBV5-1
clone_size: -
d_call: TRBD2
j_call: TRBJ2-7
cdr3_aa: CASSLGKREGTYEQYF
cdr3_nt: TGCGCCAGCAGCTTGGGGAAGCGGGAGGGTACCTACGAGCAGTACTTC

v_call: TRBV5-1
clone_size: -
d_call: -
j_call: TRBJ2-3
cdr3_aa: CASSLEKGEVDTQYF
cdr3_nt: TGCGCCAGCAGCTTGGAAAAGGGTGAAGTGGATACGCAGTATTTT

v_call: TRBV15
clone_size: -
d_call: -
j_call: TRBJ2-7
cdr3_aa: CATSRDRREAYEQYF
cdr3_nt: TGTGCCACCAGCAGAGATCGAAGGGAAGCTTACGAGCAGTACTTC

v_call: TRBV5-1
clone_size: -
d_call: -
j_call: TRBJ1-1
cdr3_aa: CASSFRGTNTEAFF
cdr3_nt: TGCGCCAGCAGCTTTAGAGGGACGAACACTGAAGCTTTCTTT

v_call: TRBV6-5
clone_size: -
d_call: -
j_call: TRBJ2-5
cdr3_aa: CASRDSQETQYF
cdr3_nt: TGTGCCAGCAGGGACTCCCAAGAGACCCAGTACTTC

v_call: TRBV15
clone_size: -
d_call: -
j_call: TRBJ2-7
cdr3_aa: CATSGDSSYEQYF
cdr3_nt: TGTGCCACCAGCGGAGACTCCTCCTACGAGCAGTACTTC

v_call: TRBV7-9
clone_size: -
d_call: TRBD1
j_call: TRBJ2-7
cdr3_aa: CASSLADRSSYEQYF
cdr3_nt: TGTGCCAGCAGCTTAGCGGACAGGAGCTCCTACGAGCAGTACTTC

v_call: TRBV30
clone_size: -
d_call: -
j_call: TRBJ2-3
cdr3_aa: CAWSARDTQYF
cdr3_nt: TGTGCCTGGAGTGCACGGGATACGCAGTATTTT

v_call: TRBV14
clone_size: once
d_call: -
j_call: TRBJ2-5
cdr3_aa: CASSQDSGETQYF
cdr3_nt: TGTGCCAGCAGCCAAGATTCGGGAGAGACCCAGTACTTC

v_call: TRBV7-6
clone_size: -
d_call: TRBD2
j_call: TRBJ2-7
cdr3_aa: CASSATSASSYEQYF
cdr3_nt: TGTGCCAGCAGCGCCACTAGCGCGTCCTCCTACGAGCAGTACTTC

v_call: TRBV7-9
clone_size: -
d_call: TRBD1
j_call: TRBJ2-7
cdr3_aa: CASSPAGTGAYEQYF
cdr3_nt: TGTGCCAGCAGCCCCGCTGGGACAGGGGCCTACGAGCAGTACTTC

v_call: TRBV7-9
clone_size: -
d_call: -
j_call: TRBJ2-7
cdr3_aa: CASSLQGTPYEQYF
cdr3_nt: TGTGCCAGCAGCTTACAGGGTACCCCCTACGAGCAGTACTTC

v_call: TRBV11-2
clone_size: -
d_call: -
j_call: TRBJ2-7
cdr3_aa: CASSLPTRNYEQYF
cdr3_nt: TGTGCCAGCAGCTTGCCTACTAGGAACTACGAGCAGTACTTC

v_call: TRBV6-1
clone_size: -
d_call: -
j_call: TRBJ1-4
cdr3_aa: CASGGTAQFDKLFF
cdr3_nt: TGTGCCAGCGGGGGGACTGCACAGTTTGACAAACTGTTTTTT

v_call: TRBV4-1
clone_size: -
d_call: -
j_call: TRBJ2-3
cdr3_aa: CASSTQPTDTQYF
cdr3_nt: TGCGCCAGCAGCACCCAACCTACAGATACGCAGTATTTT